The 30 T cell receptor beta chains listed next were all sequenced from one sample in a study of T cell responses to AZD1222 COVID-19 vaccine. Libraries were prepared by immunoSEQ multiplex PCR; TCRdb keeps only in-frame clonotypes and omits some of them. There are over 110,000 clones in the sample; 80% to 95% occur only once, and about 3% lies in the top ten. The sample in question was peripheral blood, obtained on day 0 of AZD1222 vaccination. These receptors were collected from an adult in good health.

V is TRBV6-5 and J is TRBJ1-4, with TRBD1 matching 7 bases. J was trimmed by 4 bases and V by 0 bases; bases with no gene match: 2. Germline V gene data show CDR1 as MNHEY and CDR2 as SVGAGI. The CDR3 spans 15 residues. The CDR3 DNA sequence: TGTGCCAGCAGTTACTCAGGACAGGTTAATGAAAAACTGTTTTTT. This codes for CASSYSGQVNEKLFF.

The V call is TRBV5-8, the J call TRBJ1-4, with TRBD1 as a possible D gene (6 bases). The CDR3 is 14 amino acids. Germline values: CDR1 SGHTS, CDR2 YDEGEE. V shed 5 bases and J shed 8 bases, with 16 bases lying between them. CDR3 nucleotides: TGTGCCAGCAGGCCGTTCGGGGGGCCCGAAAAACTGTTTTTT. It encodes CASRPFGGPEKLFF.

In this sample, this clone turned up once. This rearrangement joins TRBV23-1 to TRBJ2-2; tentatively, D is TRBD2 (5 bases). TRBV23-1 is filed as an ORF, its function uncertain. V lost 3 bases to trimming and J lost 4 bases, with 15 bases between them. The CDR3 is 16 residues long. The CDR3 DNA reads as TGCGCCAGCAGTCACCACGAGGGTGCGGGCACCGGGGAGCTGTTTTTT. This translates into CASSHHEGAGTGELFF.

The CDR3 DNA follows: TGTGCCAGCAGCTACGAGACAGGGGTAGGAGAGACCCAGTACTTC. This encodes CASSYETGVGETQYF. V is TRBV5-5 and J is TRBJ2-5; 8 nucleotides line up with TRBD1. The V gene end was trimmed by 3 bases and the J gene end by 4 bases; junction bases not matched to a gene: 8. The germline V gene has CDR1 SGHKS and CDR2 YYEKEE (reference sequence). This CDR3 region has 15 residues.

V is TRBV5-1 and J is TRBJ1-4; weak D call: TRBD1 (5 bases). Germline CDR1 and CDR2: SGHRS and YFSETQ. This CDR3 spans 13 amino acids. The ends were cut back, 5 bases at V and 5 bases at J, with 10 bases in the middle. CDR3 amino acids: CASRGAGNEKLFF. CDR3 DNA sequence: TGCGCCAGCAGAGGGGCAGGAAATGAAAAACTGTTTTTT.

The chain employs TRBV10-3 and TRBJ2-2; 11 nucleotides align to TRBD2. CDR1 and CDR2 (germline): ENHRY, SYGVKD. This CDR3 is 15 amino acids long. The junction had 5 bases not matched to a gene; V was cut back by 7 bases and J by 4 bases. The CDR3 region has the DNA TGTGCCATCAAGGGTAGCGGGAGGGTCACCGGGGAGCTGTTTTTT. It codes for CAIKGSGRVTGELFF.

V is TRBV4-2 and J is TRBJ2-1, with TRBD1 matching 8 bases. V trimming: 1 base; J trimming: 10 bases; junction bases outside the gene matches: 9. Germline V gives CDR1 LGHNA, CDR2 YNFKEQ. The CDR3 covers 15 residues. CDR3 bases: TGTGCCAGCAGCCAAGCGGGACAGGTCCTTATCGAGCAGTTCTTC. Residues: CASSQAGQVLIEQFF.

This clone appeared once. This rearrangement joins TRBV25-1 to TRBJ1-2; D gene unclear. Trimming shortened V by 3 bases and J by 8 bases, and 19 bases separated the two germline ends. Germline CDR1 is MGHDK and CDR2 is SYGVNS. The CDR3 runs 15 residues. The CDR3 is CASSDVVAGWHGYTF. The CDR3 bases are TGTGCCAGCAGTGACGTCGTCGCAGGCTGGCACGGCTACACCTTC.

This chain connects TRBV7-9 to TRBJ1-5; weak D call: TRBD1 (6 bases). V lost 1 base, J lost 8 bases, and 12 bases lay in between. The CDR3 is 14 amino acids. Germline CDR1 SEHNR, CDR2 FQNEAQ (reference sequence). The CDR3 loop is CASSLGSGAEPQHF. CDR3 DNA: TGTGCCAGCAGCTTAGGGTCGGGGGCTGAGCCCCAGCATTTT.

The chain is built from TRBV5-4 and TRBJ2-5; 9 nucleotides agree with TRBD1. The CDR3 is 16 amino acids. Per the germline V gene, CDR1 is SGHNT and CDR2 is YYREEE (reference sequence). The V gene end was trimmed by 4 bases and the J gene end by 1 base; junction bases not matched to a gene: 8. CDR3 coding DNA: TGTGCCAGCAGCCAAGTTGACAGGGGGATCCAAGAGACCCAGTACTTC. This sequence encodes CASSQVDRGIQETQYF.

The CDR3 is CASSGGQGYGYTF. The CDR3 nucleotides are TGTGCCAGTAGTGGGGGACAGGGGTATGGCTACACCTTC. The chain employs TRBV19 and TRBJ1-2, with 10 positions matching TRBD1. Germline V gene lookup returns CDR1 LNHDA and CDR2 SQIVND (reference sequence). This CDR3 region has 13 residues. Trimming cost V 5 bases and J 5 bases; bases outside gene matches: 2.

The chain links TRBV4-2 to TRBJ1-1, with a weak D call TRBD1 (5 bases). CDR3 length: 15 amino acids. Germline V gene data show CDR1 as LGHNA and CDR2 as YNFKEQ. V was pared by 5 bases and J by 2 bases, with 15 bases between. The CDR3 DNA sequence: TGTGCCAGCAGCGGCCGGGGGAGGTCCAACACTGAAGCTTTCTTT. Translating gives CASSGRGRSNTEAFF.

The V call is TRBV5-4, the J call TRBJ1-1; D is unclear. The CDR3 is made up of 15 amino acids. Germline CDR1 SGHNT, CDR2 YYREEE (reference sequence). Trimming pared 4 bases from V and 0 bases from J, leaving 13 bases between. CDR3 residues: CASSPPGGVNTEAFF. CDR3 in DNA: TGTGCCAGCAGCCCCCCAGGTGGGGTGAACACTGAAGCTTTCTTT.

This clone was seen only a few times. This rearrangement joins TRBV7-9 to TRBJ2-3; D may match TRBD1 or TRBD2 (5 bases each). Trimming pared 4 bases from V and 1 base from J, leaving 12 bases between. The CDR3 contains 15 residues. Germline values: CDR1 SEHNR, CDR2 FQNEAQ (reference sequence). The CDR3: CASSSGTARTDTQYF. The CDR3 DNA reads TGTGCCAGCAGCTCCGGGACGGCCCGCACAGATACGCAGTATTTT.

V and J are TRBV21-1 and TRBJ2-1; TRBD2 is taken as the D call from the table, unchecked against the DNA. TRBV21-1 is deemed a pseudogene. This CDR3 contains 18 residues. The DNA for the CDR3 is TGTGCCAGCAGCACTCCCGGGACTAGAATCGAAGGGCTCAATGAGCAGTTCTTC. The encoded protein is CASSTPGTRIEGLNEQFF.

This chain joins TRBV6-4 and TRBJ2-1; no clear D gene. CDR3 length: 13 amino acids. Trimming shortened V by 0 bases and J by 3 bases, and 3 bases separated the two germline ends. CDR1 is MRHNA and CDR2 is SNTAGT in the germline V gene. This CDR3 reads CASSDSSYNEQFF. DNA of the CDR3: TGTGCCAGCAGTGACTCGAGCTACAATGAGCAGTTCTTC.

The V gene is TRBV5-5, the J gene TRBJ1-1; no clear D gene. Germline CDR1 is SGHKS and CDR2 is YYEKEE (reference sequence). V was trimmed by 0 bases and J by 5 bases, leaving 2 bases between them. This CDR3 is built from 11 residues. The CDR3, as DNA: TGTGCCAGCAGCTTGGGGACTGAAGCTTTCTTT. Its translation: CASSLGTEAFF.

This clone was recorded once. This chain links TRBV28 with TRBJ2-1; D possibly corresponds to TRBD2 (6 bases). Germline V gene data show CDR1 as MDHEN and CDR2 as SYDVKM. Between the trimmed V and J ends, which lost 1 base and 9 bases, there was a span of 16 bases. The CDR3 is 15 residues long. CDR3 amino acids: CASSLFGLGGLEQFF. The CDR3 nucleotides are TGTGCCAGCAGTTTATTTGGCCTCGGAGGGCTTGAGCAGTTCTTC.

The chain has TRBV6-5 and TRBJ1-1; 9 nucleotides match TRBD1. V dropped 7 bases and J dropped 0; count of bases not matched to a gene: 6. The CDR3 contains 15 residues. Germline V gives CDR1 MNHEY, CDR2 SVGAGI. The CDR3: CASKDRGPVNTEAFF. The CDR3 DNA follows: TGTGCCAGCAAGGACAGGGGACCGGTGAACACTGAAGCTTTCTTT.

The chain couples TRBV11-3 to TRBJ2-2; no clear D. V was cut by 3 bases and J by 0 bases, with 14 bases left in between. The CDR3 runs 17 residues. CDR1 is SGHNT and CDR2 is YENEEA in the germline V gene. The CDR3 DNA reads TGTGCCAGCAGCTTTCTCCCTTTAGAAACGAACACCGGGGAGCTGTTTTTT. This codes for CASSFLPLETNTGELFF.

This clone was counted between two and nine times. The rearrangement joins TRBV7-9 to TRBJ2-2, with TRBD1 matching over 8 bases. The V and J ends lost 6 bases and 7 bases, in that order; junction bases with no gene match: 7. The CDR3 runs to 14 residues. Germline V gives CDR1 SEHNR, CDR2 FQNEAQ (reference sequence). This CDR3 reads CASRQGAGIGELFF. The DNA for the CDR3 is TGTGCCAGCAGGCAGGGGGCCGGCATCGGGGAGCTGTTTTTT.

The V call is TRBV10-3, the J call TRBJ1-1; D is possibly TRBD1 (5 bases). Germline V gene lookup returns CDR1 ENHRY and CDR2 SYGVKD. This CDR3 has 12 amino acids. V lost 8 bases, J lost 5 bases, and 12 bases lay in between. CDR3 in DNA: TGTGCCATCGAATCCGAGGGGACTGAAGCTTTCTTT. Its protein is CAIESEGTEAFF.

This rearrangement joins TRBV6-5 to TRBJ2-1; 10 nucleotides match TRBD1. The CDR3 loop spans 15 amino acids. CDR1 and CDR2 (germline): MNHEY, SVGAGI. V lost 6 bases and J lost 2; bases outside the gene matches: 4. As DNA, the CDR3 is TGTGCCAGCAGGGACAGGGGGGGACCCTACAATGAGCAGTTCTTC. Its translation is CASRDRGGPYNEQFF.

The chain combines TRBV18 with TRBJ2-7; D perhaps matches TRBD1 (7 bases). Germline loops: CDR1 KGHSH, CDR2 LQKENI. The V gene lost 1 base and the J gene lost 3 bases, with 16 bases spanning the gap. The CDR3 has 16 residues. The CDR3 sequence: CASSPRLQGGGYEQYF. CDR3 DNA: TGTGCCAGCTCACCACGGCTCCAGGGGGGTGGCTACGAGCAGTACTTC.

The V call is TRBV11-3, the J call TRBJ2-2, with 9 positions matching TRBD2. The CDR3 consists of 18 residues. Germline loops: CDR1 SGHNT, CDR2 YENEEA. V lost 1 base, J lost 0 bases, and 6 bases stayed unmatched. The CDR3 sequence: CASSLVASGATNTGELFF. The CDR3 coding sequence is TGTGCCAGCAGCTTAGTCGCTAGCGGGGCCACGAACACCGGGGAGCTGTTTTTT.

This rearrangement joins TRBV11-2 to TRBJ1-4; D is unresolved. V dropped 0 bases and J dropped 8 bases, with 7 bases sitting between them. CDR1 is SGHAT and CDR2 is FQNNGV in the germline V gene. CDR3 length: 13 residues. CDR3 sequence: CASSLEEGEKLFF. The CDR3 DNA follows: TGTGCCAGCAGCTTAGAAGAGGGCGAAAAACTGTTTTTT.

The chain links TRBV7-9 to TRBJ2-2; possibly TRBD2 for D (5 bases). Trimming removed 2 bases from V and 5 bases from J, with 12 bases in between. This CDR3 has 15 amino acids. Germline loops: CDR1 SEHNR, CDR2 FQNEAQ (reference sequence). CDR3: CASSLRAVQTGELFF. The CDR3 coding sequence is TGTGCCAGCAGCTTAAGAGCGGTCCAGACCGGGGAGCTGTTTTTT.

This sequence joins TRBV25-1 and TRBJ2-1, with D possibly being TRBD1 (6 bases). V was pared by 1 base and J by 8 bases, with 15 bases between. The CDR3 spans 15 residues. Germline V gene data show CDR1 as MGHDK and CDR2 as SYGVNS. CDR3 nucleotides: TGTGCCAGCAGTGAATTTACAGGGTTGAACGATGAGCAGTTCTTC. This translates into CASSEFTGLNDEQFF.

The rearrangement uses TRBV7-2 and TRBJ2-3, with D hard to call. The V end lost 1 base, the J end lost 2 bases, and 4 bases lay between the germline ends. The CDR3 loop spans 13 amino acids. CDR1 and CDR2 (germline): SGHTA, FQGNSA. CDR3 DNA sequence: TGTGCCAGCAGCTTAGACCCCACAGATACGCAGTATTTT. Protein sequence: CASSLDPTDTQYF.

This clone has just one count. The chain uses TRBV7-2 and TRBJ1-1; D ambiguous. V lost 5 bases to trimming and J lost 0 bases, with 10 bases between them. Germline V gene data show CDR1 as SGHTA and CDR2 as FQGNSA. The CDR3 is made up of 14 amino acids. The CDR3 DNA reads as TGTGCCAGCAGCCTAGGCCGGCTGAACACTGAAGCTTTCTTT. Protein: CASSLGRLNTEAFF.